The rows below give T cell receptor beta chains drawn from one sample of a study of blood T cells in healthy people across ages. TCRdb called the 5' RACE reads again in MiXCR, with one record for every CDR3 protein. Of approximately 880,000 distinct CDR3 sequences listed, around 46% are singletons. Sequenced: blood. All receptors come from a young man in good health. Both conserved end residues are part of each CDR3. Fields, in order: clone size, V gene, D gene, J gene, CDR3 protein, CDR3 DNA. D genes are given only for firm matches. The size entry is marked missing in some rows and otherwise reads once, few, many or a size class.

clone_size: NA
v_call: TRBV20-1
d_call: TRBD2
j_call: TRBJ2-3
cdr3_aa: CSAKLAGGDTQYF
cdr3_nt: TGCAGTGCTAAACTAGCGGGGGGAGATACGCAGTATTTT

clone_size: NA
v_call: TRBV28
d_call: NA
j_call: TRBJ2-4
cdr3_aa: CASSSTELAKNIQYF
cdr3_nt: TGTGCCAGCAGTTCCACTGAACTAGCCAAAAACATTCAGTACTTC

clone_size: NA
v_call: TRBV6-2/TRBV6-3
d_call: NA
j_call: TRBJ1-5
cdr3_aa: CASSRGELQTFSNQPQHF
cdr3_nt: TGTGCCAGCAGCCGCGGGGAGCTCCAGACCTTTAGCAATCAGCCCCAGCATTTT

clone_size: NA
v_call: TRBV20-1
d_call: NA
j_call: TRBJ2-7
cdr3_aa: CSSFGGIGYEQYF
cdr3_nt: TGCAGTTCCTTTGGGGGAATCGGCTACGAGCAGTACTTC

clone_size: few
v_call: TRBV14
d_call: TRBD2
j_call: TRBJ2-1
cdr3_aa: CASSRSRGGPYNEQFF
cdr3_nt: TGTGCCAGCAGCCGGTCCCGGGGGGGCCCTTACAATGAGCAGTTCTTC

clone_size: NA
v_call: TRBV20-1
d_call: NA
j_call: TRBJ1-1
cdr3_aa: CSARDEGAGNTEAFF
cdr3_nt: TGCAGTGCTAGAGATGAGGGAGCGGGGAACACTGAAGCTTTCTTT

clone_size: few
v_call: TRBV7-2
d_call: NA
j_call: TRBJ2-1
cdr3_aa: CASSLGFPISTNEQFF
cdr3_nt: TGTGCCAGCAGCTTAGGTTTCCCGATAAGTACGAATGAGCAGTTCTTC

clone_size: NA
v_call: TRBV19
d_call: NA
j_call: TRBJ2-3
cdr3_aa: CASSIGTGTRLADTQYF
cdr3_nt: TGTGCCAGTAGTATTGGCACCGGGACAAGGCTAGCAGATACGCAGTATTTT

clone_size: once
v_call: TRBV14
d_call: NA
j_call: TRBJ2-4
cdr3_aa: CASSQDGFLTLAKNIQYF
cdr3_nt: TGTGCCAGCAGCCAAGACGGGTTTTTAACCCTAGCCAAAAACATTCAGTACTTC

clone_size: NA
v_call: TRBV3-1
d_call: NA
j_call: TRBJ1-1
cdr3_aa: CASSQEMRAEAFF
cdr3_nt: TGTGCCAGCAGCCAAGAGATGAGGGCTGAAGCTTTCTTT

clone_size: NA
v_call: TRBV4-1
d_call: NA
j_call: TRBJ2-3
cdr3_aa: CASSQEYRESDWADTQYF
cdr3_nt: TGCGCCAGCAGCCAAGAATACAGGGAATCCGACTGGGCAGATACGCAGTATTTT

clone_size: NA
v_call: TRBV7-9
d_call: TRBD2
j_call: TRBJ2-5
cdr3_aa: CASSLESGAGVIGETQYF
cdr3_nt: TGTGCCAGCAGCTTAGAGTCGGGAGCGGGGGTTATCGGAGAGACCCAGTACTTC

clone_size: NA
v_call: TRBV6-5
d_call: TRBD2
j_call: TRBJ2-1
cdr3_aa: CAAGTSWNEQFF
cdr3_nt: TGTGCCGCCGGGACTAGCTGGAATGAGCAGTTCTTC

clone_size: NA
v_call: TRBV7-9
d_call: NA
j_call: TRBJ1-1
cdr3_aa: CASSLTLAHEAFF
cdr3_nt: TGTGCCAGCAGCTTAACTCTGGCCCACGAAGCTTTCTTT

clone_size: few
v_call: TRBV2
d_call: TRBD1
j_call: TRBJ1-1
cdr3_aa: CASRTDRGSEAFF
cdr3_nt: TGTGCCAGCAGGACGGACAGGGGCTCTGAAGCTTTCTTT

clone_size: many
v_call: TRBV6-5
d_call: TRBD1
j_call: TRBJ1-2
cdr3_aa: CASRPGQGSPRGYTF
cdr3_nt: TGTGCCAGCAGACCCGGACAGGGGAGTCCCCGCGGCTACACCTTC

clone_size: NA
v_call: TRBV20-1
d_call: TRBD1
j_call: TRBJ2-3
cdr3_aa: CSARIGTGSLDTQYF
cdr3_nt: TGCAGTGCTAGAATCGGGACAGGTTCCTTAGATACGCAGTATTTT

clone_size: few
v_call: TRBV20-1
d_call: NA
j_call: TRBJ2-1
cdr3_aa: CSRFDRSSYNEQFF
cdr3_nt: TGCAGTCGGTTCGACAGGAGCTCCTACAATGAGCAGTTCTTC

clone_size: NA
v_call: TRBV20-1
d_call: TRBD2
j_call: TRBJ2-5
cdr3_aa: CSAFTGTSGKETQYF
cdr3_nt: TGCAGTGCTTTCACCGGGACTAGCGGTAAAGAGACCCAGTACTTC

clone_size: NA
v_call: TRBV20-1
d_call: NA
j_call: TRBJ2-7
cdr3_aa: CSARGIQDDYYEQYF
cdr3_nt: TGCAGTGCTAGGGGGATACAGGACGACTACTACGAGCAGTACTTC

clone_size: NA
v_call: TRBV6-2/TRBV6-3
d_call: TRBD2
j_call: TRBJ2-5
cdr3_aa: CASSYGIAGNQETQYF
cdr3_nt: TGTGCCAGCAGTTACGGGATAGCGGGGAACCAAGAGACCCAGTACTTC

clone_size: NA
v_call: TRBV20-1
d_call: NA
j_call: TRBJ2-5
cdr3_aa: CSARAGRLEETQYF
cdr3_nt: TGCAGTGCTAGAGCAGGACGACTCGAAGAGACCCAGTACTTC

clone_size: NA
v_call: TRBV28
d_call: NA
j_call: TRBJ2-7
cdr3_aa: CASSADVAYEQYF
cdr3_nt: TGTGCCAGCAGCGCCGACGTAGCCTACGAGCAGTACTTC

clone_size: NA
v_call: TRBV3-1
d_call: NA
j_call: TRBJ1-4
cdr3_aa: CASSQDGTAGEKLFF
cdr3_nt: TGTGCCAGCAGCCAAGATGGGACGGCGGGTGAAAAACTGTTTTTT

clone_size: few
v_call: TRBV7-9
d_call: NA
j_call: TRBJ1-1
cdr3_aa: CASSLAGTNHEAFF
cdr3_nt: TGTGCCAGCAGCTTAGCCGGGACAAATCATGAAGCTTTCTTT

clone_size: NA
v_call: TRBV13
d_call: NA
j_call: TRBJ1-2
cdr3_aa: CASSRDSYYGYTF
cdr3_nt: TGTGCCAGCAGCCGAGACAGTTACTATGGCTACACCTTC

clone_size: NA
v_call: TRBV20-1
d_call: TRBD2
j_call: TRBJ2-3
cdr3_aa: CSARVGRGSTDTQYF
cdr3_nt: TGCAGTGCTAGAGTCGGGCGGGGGAGCACAGATACGCAGTATTTT

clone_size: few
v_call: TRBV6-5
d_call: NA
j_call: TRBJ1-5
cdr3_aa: CASSYSAGSNQPQHF
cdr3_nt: TGTGCCAGCAGTTACTCGGCCGGGAGCAATCAGCCCCAGCATTTT

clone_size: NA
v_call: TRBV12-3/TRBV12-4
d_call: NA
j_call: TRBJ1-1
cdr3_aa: CASNPQGGGNTEAFF
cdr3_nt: TGTGCCAGCAACCCACAGGGAGGGGGGAACACTGAAGCTTTCTTT

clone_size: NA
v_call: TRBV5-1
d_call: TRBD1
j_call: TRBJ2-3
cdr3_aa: CASSLGQVTTDTQYF
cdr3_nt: TGCGCCAGCAGCCTCGGACAGGTTACCACAGATACGCAGTATTTT

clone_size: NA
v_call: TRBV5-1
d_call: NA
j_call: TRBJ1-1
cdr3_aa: CASREGTITEAFF
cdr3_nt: TGCGCCAGCAGAGAGGGGACAATCACTGAAGCTTTCTTT

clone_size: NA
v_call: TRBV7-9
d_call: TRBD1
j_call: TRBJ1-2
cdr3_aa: CANSLGTAYGYTF
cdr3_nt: TGTGCCAACAGCTTAGGGACAGCTTATGGCTACACCTTC

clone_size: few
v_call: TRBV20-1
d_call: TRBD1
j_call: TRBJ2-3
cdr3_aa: CSAARDRGLDTQYF
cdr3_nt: TGCAGTGCTGCCCGGGACAGGGGTCTAGATACGCAGTATTTT

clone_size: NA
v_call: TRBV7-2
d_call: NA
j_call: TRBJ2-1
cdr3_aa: CASSSPGGGHYEQFF
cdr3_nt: TGTGCCAGCAGCTCTCCAGGGGGGGGCCACTATGAGCAGTTCTTC

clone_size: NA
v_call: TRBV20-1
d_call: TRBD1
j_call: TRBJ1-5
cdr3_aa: CSARETGRVGQPQHF
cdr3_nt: TGCAGTGCTAGGGAGACAGGGAGGGTGGGTCAGCCCCAGCATTTT

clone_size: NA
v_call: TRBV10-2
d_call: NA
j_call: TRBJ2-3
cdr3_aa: CASSGGVLTDTQYF
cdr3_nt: TGCGCCAGCAGTGGGGGAGTACTGACAGATACGCAGTATTTT

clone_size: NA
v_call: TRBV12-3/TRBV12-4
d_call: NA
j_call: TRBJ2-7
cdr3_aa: CASSQLGGLRYF
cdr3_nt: TGTGCCAGCAGTCAGCTGGGGGGGCTACGGTACTTC

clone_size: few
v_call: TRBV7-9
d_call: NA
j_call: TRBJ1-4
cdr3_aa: CASSLGSGGGNEKLFF
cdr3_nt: TGTGCCAGCAGCTTGGGGTCTGGTGGGGGTAATGAAAAACTGTTTTTT

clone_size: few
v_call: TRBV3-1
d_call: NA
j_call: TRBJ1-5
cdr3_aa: CASSRGNNQPQHF
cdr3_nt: TGTGCCAGCAGTCGGGGCAACAATCAGCCCCAGCATTTT

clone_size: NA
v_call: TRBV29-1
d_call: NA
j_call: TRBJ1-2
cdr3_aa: CSVQDYGYTF
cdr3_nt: TGCAGCGTTCAGGACTATGGCTACACCTTC

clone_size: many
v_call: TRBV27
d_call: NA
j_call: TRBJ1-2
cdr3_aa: CASSRLQQGTHGYTF
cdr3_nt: TGTGCCAGCAGTCGTCTACAACAGGGAACTCATGGCTACACCTTC

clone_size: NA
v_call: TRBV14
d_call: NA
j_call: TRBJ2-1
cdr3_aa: CASSQEISGAGETQFF
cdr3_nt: TGTGCCAGCAGCCAAGAAATCTCGGGTGCCGGGGAGACCCAGTTCTTC

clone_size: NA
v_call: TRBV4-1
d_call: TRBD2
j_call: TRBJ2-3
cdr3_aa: CASSPLAGGPLLDTQYF
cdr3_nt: TGCGCCAGCAGCCCTCTAGCGGGGGGGCCTTTGTTAGATACGCAGTATTTT

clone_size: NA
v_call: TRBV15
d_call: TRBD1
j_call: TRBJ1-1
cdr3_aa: CATSRLRTGDTEAFF
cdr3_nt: TGTGCCACCAGCAGACTACGGACAGGGGACACTGAAGCTTTCTTT

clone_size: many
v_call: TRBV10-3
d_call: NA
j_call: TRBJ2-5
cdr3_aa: CAISESTREPQYF
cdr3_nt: TGTGCCATCAGTGAGTCAACAAGAGAACCCCAGTACTTC

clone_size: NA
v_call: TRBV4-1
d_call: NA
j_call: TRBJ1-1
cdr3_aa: CASSQEHRLNTEAFF
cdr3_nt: TGCGCCAGCAGCCAAGAGCACAGGTTGAACACTGAAGCTTTCTTT

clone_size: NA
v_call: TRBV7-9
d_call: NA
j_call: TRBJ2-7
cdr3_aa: CASTLTSGTPAHEQYF
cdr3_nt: TGTGCCAGCACCCTCACTTCGGGGACCCCTGCCCACGAGCAGTACTTC